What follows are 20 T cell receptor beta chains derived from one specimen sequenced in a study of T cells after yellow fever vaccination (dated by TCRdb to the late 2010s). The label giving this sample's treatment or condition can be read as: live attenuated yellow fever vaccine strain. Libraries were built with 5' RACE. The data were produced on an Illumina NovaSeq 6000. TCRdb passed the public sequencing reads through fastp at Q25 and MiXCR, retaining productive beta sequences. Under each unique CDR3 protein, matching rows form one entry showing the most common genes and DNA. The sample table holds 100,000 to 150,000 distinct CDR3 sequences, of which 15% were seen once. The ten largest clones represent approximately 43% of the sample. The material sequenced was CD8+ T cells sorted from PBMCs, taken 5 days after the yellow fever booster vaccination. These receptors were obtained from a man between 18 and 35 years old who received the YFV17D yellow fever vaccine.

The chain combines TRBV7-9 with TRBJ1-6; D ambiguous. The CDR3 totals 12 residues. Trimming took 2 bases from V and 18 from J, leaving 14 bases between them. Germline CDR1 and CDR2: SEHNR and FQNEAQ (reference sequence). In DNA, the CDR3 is TGTGCCAGCAGCTTACAAGGTCAAGACCCCCACTTT. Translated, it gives CASSLQGQDPHF.

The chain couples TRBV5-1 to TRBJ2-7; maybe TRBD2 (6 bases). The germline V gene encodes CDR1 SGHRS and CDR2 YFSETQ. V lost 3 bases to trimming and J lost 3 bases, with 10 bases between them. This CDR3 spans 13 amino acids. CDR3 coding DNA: TGCGCCAGCAGCTATGGCGGGATCTACGAGCAGTACTTC. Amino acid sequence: CASSYGGIYEQYF.

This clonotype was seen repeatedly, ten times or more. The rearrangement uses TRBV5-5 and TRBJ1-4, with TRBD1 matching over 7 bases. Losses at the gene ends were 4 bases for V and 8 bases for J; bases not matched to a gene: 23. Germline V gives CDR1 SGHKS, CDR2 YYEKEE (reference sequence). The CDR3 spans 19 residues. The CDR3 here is CASSPATGSLDREREKLFF. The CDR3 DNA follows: TGTGCCAGCAGCCCGGCCACTGGATCGCTCGACAGGGAAAGGGAAAAACTGTTTTTT.

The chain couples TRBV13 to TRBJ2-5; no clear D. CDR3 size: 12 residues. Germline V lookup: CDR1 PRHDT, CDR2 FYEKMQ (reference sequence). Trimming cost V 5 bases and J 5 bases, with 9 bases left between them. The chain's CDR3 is CASSGRLETQYF. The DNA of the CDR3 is TGTGCCAGCAGCGGGCGGTTGGAGACCCAGTACTTC. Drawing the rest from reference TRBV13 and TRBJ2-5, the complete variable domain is AAGVIQSPRHLIKEKRETATLKCYPIPRHDTVYWYQQGPGQDPQFLISFYEKMQSDKGSIPDRFSAQQFSDYHSELNMSSLELGDSALYFCASSGRLETQYFGPGTRLLVL.

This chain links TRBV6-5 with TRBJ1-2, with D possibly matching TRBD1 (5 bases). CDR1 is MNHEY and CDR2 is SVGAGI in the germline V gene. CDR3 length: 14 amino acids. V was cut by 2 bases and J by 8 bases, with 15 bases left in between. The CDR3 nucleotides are TGTGCCAGCAGTTACGGAGGGCAGGGTACGGGCTACACCTTC. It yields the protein CASSYGGQGTGYTF.

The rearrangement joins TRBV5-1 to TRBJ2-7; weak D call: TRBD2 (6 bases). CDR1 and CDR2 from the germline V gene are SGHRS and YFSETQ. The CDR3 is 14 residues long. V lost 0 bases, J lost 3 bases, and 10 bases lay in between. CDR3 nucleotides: TGCGCCAGCAGCTTGGGCGGGATCAACTACGAGCAGTACGTC. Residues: CASSLGGINYEQYV.

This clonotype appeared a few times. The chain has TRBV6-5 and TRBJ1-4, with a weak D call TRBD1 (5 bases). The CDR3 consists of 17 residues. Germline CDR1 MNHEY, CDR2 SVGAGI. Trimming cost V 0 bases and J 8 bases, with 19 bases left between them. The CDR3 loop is CASSYSQDLGIREKLFF. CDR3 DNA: TGTGCCAGCAGTTACTCACAGGACCTTGGGATACGCGAAAAACTGTTTTTT.

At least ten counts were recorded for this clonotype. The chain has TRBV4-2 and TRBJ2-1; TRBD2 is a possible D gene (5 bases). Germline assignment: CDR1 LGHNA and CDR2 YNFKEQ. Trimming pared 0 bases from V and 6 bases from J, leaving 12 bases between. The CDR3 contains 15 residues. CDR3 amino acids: CASSQDNGGPNEQFF. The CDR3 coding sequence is TGTGCCAGCAGCCAAGATAATGGAGGCCCCAATGAGCAGTTCTTC.

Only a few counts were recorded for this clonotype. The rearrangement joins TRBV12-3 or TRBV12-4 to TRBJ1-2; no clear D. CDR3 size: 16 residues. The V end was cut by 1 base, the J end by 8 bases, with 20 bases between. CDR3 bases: TGTGCCAGCAGTTTAGATTTGGGTGGAGCCTCAAAAGGCTACACCTTC. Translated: CASSLDLGGASKGYTF.

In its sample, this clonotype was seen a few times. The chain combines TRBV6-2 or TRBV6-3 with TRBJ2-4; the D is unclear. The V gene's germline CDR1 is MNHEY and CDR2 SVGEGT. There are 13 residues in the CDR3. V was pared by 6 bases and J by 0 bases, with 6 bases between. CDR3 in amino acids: CASSHGAKNIQYF. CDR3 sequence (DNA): TGTGCCAGCAGCCACGGAGCCAAAAACATTCAGTACTTC.

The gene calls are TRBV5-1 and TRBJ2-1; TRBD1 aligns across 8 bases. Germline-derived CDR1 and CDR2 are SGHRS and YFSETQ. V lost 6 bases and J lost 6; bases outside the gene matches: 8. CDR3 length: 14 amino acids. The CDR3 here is CASTLQGVSNEQFF. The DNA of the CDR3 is TGCGCCAGCACCCTACAGGGGGTGAGCAATGAGCAGTTCTTC.

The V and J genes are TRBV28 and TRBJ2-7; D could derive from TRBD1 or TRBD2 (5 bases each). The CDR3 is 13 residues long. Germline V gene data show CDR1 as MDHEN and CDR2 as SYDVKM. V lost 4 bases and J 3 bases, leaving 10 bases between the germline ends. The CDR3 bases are TGTGCCAGCAGTTGGGGGTTAGGCTACGAGCAGTACTTC. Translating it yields CASSWGLGYEQYF.

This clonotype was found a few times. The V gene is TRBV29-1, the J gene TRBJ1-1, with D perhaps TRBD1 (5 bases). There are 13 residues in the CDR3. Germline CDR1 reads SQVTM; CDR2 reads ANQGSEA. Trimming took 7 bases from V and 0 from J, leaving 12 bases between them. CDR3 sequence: CSAGHLMNTEAFF. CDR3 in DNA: TGCAGCGCAGGACACCTGATGAACACTGAAGCTTTCTTT.

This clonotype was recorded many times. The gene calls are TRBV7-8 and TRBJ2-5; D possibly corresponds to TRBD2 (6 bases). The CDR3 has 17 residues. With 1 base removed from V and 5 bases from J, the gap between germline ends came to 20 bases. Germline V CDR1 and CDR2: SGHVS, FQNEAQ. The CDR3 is CASSLESGTQGRETQYF. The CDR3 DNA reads TGTGCCAGCAGCTTAGAATCCGGGACGCAAGGGAGGGAGACCCAGTACTTC.

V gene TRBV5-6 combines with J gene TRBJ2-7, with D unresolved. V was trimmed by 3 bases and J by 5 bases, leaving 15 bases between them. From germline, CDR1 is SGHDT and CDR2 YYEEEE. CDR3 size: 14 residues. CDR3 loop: CASSYLGPADEQYF. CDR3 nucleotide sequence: TGTGCCAGCAGCTACCTCGGGCCAGCTGACGAGCAGTACTTC.

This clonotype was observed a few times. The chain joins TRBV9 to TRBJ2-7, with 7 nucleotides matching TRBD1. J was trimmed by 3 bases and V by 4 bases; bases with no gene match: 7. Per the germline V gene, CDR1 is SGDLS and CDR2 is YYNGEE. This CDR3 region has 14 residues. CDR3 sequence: CASSSRDSNYEQYF. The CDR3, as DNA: TGTGCCAGCAGCTCCCGGGACAGCAACTACGAGCAGTACTTC. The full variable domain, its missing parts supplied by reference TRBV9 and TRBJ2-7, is DSGVTQTPKHLITATGQRVTLRCSPRSGDLSVYWYQQSLDQGLQFLIQYYNGEERAKGNILERFSAQQFPDLHSELNLSSLELGDSALYFCASSSRDSNYEQYFGPGTRLTVT.

CDR3 bases: TGCGCCAGCAGCTTGCGGGGGTATTACAATGAGCAGTTCTTC. The encoded protein is CASSLRGYYNEQFF. The J gene is TRBJ2-1, the V gene TRBV5-1, with D possibly being TRBD2 (6 bases). The V end was cut by 1 base, the J end by 4 bases, with 9 bases between. Germline CDR1 SGHRS, CDR2 YFSETQ. The CDR3 runs 14 residues.

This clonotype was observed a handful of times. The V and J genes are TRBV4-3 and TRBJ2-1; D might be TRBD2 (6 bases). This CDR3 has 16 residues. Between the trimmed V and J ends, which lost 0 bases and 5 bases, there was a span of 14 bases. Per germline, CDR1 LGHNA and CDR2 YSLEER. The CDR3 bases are TGCGCCAGCAGCCAAGATCGGAGGGTTACCGACAATGAGCAGTTCTTC. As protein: CASSQDRRVTDNEQFF.

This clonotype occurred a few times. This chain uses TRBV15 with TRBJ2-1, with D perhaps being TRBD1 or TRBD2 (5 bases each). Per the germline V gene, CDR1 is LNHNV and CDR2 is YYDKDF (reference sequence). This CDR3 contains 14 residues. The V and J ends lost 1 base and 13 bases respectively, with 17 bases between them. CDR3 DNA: TGTGCCACCAGCAGAGGGGGTCCGGGGACGGCACAGTTCTTC. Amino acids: CATSRGGPGTAQFF.

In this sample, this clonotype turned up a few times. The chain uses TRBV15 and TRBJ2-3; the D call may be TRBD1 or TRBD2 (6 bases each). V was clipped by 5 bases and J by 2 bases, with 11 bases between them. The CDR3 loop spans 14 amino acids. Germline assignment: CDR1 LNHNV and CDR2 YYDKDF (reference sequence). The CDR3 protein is CATSDGGLTDTQYF. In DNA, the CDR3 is TGTGCCACCAGCGACGGGGGCCTCACAGATACGCAGTATTTT. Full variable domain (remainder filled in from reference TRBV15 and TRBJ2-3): DAMVIQNPRYQVTQFGKPVTLSCSQTLNHNVMYWYQQKSSQAPKLLFHYYDKDFNNEADTPDNFQSRRPNTSFCFLDIRSPGLGDTAMYLCATSDGGLTDTQYFGPGTRLTVL.